The sequence of this T cell receptor beta chain was determined in a study of blood T cell repertoires in COVID-19. On the study more broadly: Acute and convalescent COVID-19 samples came from the United States, Italy and Spain. PBMCs, B-cell-depleted T cells, or T cells provided the cDNA or gDNA that made up the material.

As processed by the authors: Using reference gene primer amplification, nucleated cell counts were estimated. TCRdb's copy holds only in-frame clones and misses some; the assay was immunoSEQ multiplex PCR. That table furnishes V, J and clone size, whereas the DNA furnished D and trimming. The sample shows tens of thousands of clones, approximately 84% of them seen only once. V gave up 4 bases and J gave up 1 base; unmatched junction bases: 4. The V gene's germline CDR1 is MNHNY and CDR2 SVGAGI (reference sequence). This CDR3 comprises 15 residues. The source of this sequence is an older woman with acute or convalescent COVID-19. This chain connects TRBV6-6 to TRBJ1-1, with 9 bases identical to TRBD1. The sample comprised peripheral blood. The CDR3 DNA reads TGTGCCAGCAGTTCCCCGGGACAGGGGAACACTGAAGCTTTCTTT. It yields the protein CASSSPGQGNTEAFF.